This T cell receptor beta chain is drawn from a study of shared clonotypes between healthy human individuals. Overall study results and limits: Estimated clonotype richness was generally higher in naive than memory subsets.

Produced via immunoSEQ multiplex PCR; TCRdb's table is partial and in-frame only. This table holds 2 million to 3 million clones, roughly 93% found once. Germline loops: CDR1 SGDLS, CDR2 YYNGEE. This CDR3 has 13 amino acids. The ends were cut back, 4 bases at V and 3 bases at J, with 10 bases in the middle. Comment on this clone: The antigen is unknown.

The sample consisted of naive CD4+ T cells from PBMCs. Sample subset: CD45RA+ positively selected. The gene calls are TRBV9 and TRBJ1-1; TRBD1 is a possible D gene (6 bases). This clonotype originated in a man younger than 30 in good health. Some clones in this sample may be carry-over from other donors' samples. The DNA of the CDR3 is TGTGCCAGCAGCCTAGGGGGTGACACTGAAGCTTTCTTT. Encoded protein: CASSLGGDTEAFF.